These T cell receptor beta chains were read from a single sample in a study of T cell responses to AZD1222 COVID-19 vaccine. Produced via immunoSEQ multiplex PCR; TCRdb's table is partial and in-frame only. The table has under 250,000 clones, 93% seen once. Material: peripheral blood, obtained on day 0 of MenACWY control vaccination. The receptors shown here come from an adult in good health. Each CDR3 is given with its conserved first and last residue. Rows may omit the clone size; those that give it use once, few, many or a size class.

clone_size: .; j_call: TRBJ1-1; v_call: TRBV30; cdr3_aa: CAWRLTGLNTEAFF
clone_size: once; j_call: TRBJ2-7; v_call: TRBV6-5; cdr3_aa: CASARGYNLYEQYF
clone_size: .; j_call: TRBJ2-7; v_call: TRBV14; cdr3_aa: CASSSIMRGAYEQYF
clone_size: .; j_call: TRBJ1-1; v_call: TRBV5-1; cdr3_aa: CASSLLQGTEAFF
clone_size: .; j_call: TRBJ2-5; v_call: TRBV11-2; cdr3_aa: CASSRREGIETQYF
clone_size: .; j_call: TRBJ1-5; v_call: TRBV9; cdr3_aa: CASSVEAGRGQPQHF
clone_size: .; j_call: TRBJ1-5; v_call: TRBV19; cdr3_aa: CASSIGVRSNQPQHF
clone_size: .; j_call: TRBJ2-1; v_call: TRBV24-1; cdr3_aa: CATSESGQGEGNEQFF
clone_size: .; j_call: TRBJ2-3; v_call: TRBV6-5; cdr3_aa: CASSLRGIAADTQYF
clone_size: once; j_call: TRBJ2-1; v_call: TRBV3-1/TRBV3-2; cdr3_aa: CASSQDLTGTYNEQFF
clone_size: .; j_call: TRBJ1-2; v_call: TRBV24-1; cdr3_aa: CATSELTGGYTF
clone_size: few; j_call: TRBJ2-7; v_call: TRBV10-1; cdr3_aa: CASSESGGSYEQYF
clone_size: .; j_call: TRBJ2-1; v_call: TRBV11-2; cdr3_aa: CASSAWKTGITYNEQFF
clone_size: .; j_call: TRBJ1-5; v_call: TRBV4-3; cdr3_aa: CASSPGTGGRPQHF
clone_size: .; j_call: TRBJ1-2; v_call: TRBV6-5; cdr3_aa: CASRSTVDYGYTF
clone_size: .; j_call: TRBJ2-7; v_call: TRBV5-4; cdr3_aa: CASSLEGTGREQYF
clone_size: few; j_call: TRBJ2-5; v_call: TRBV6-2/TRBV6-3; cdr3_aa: CASSYGLGAHRGETQYF
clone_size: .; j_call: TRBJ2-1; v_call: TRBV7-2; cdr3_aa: CASSSSGGQGYNEQFF
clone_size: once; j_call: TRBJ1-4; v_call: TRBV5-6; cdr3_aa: CASSLHRRHATNEKLFF
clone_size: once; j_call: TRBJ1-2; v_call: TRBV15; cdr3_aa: CATSRDSVYGYTF
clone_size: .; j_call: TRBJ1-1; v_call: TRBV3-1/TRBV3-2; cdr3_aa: CASANSIRTEAFF
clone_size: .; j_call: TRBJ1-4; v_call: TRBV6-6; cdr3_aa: CASSYGQSNEKLFF
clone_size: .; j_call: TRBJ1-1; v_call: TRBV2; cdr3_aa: CASSVRVLNTEAFF
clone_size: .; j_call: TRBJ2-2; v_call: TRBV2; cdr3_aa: CASRGQPTGELFF
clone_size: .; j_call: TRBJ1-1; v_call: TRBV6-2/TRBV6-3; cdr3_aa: CASSYVGLGTEAFF
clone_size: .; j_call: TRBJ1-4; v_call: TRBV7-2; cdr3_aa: CASRIGEKLFF
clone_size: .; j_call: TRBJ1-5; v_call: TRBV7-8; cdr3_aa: CASSWRTGAAASNQPQHF
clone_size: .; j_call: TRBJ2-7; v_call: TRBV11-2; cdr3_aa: CASSLDRDRGGQYF
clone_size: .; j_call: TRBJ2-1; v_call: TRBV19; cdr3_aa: CASSLSRSEQFF
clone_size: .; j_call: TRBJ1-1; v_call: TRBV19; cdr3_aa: CASTERGVRYF
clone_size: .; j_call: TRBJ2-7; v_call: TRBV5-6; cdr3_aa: CASSSGVGLGIDEQYF
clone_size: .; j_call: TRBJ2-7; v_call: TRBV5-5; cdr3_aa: CASSLFGSGSEQYF
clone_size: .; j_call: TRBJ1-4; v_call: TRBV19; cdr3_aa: CASSPRTGGGFNEKLFF
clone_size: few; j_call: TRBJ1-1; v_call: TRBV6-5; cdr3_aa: CATKTPRGNTEAFF
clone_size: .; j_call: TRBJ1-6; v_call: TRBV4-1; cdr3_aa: CASSQDFQSNSPLHF